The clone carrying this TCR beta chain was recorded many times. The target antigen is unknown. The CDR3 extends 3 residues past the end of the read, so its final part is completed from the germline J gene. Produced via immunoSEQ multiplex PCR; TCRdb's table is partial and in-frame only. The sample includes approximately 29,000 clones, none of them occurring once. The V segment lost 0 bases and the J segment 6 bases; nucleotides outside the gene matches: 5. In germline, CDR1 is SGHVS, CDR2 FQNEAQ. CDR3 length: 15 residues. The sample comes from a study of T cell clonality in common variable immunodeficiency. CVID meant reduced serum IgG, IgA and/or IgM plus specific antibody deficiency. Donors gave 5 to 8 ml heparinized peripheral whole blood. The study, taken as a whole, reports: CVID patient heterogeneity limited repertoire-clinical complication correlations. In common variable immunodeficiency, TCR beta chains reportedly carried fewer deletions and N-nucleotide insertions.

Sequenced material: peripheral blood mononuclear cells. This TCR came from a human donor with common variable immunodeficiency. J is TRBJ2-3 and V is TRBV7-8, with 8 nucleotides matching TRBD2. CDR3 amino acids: CASSLAGLVFDTQYF. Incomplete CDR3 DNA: TGTGCCAGCAGCTTAGCGGGACTAGTTTTCGATACG. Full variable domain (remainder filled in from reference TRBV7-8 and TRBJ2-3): GAGVSQSPRYKVAKRGQDVALRCDPISGHVSLFWYQQALGQGPEFLTYFQNEAQLDKSGLPSDRFFAERPEGSVSTLKIQRTQQEDSAVYLCASSLAGLVFDTQYFGPGTRLTVL.